This paragraph covers one T cell receptor (beta chain) sequence. The target of this receptor is not known. No clone much larger than this one lies a single base away; base qualities are absent. These data originate in a study of blood T cell repertoires in COVID-19 (dated by TCRdb to 2019 to 2021). With regard to the full study: Samples from collaborators originated in the United States, Italy and Spain and spanned both the acute and convalescent phases of COVID-19. The prospective study material was composed of cDNA or gDNA derived from T cells, B-cell-depleted T cells, or PBMCs. The repertoires were made available in a free public database intended to serve as a resource for research on the immune response to SARS-CoV-2. Deeply sampled blood TCRbeta repertoires from subjects exposed to, actively infected with, or recovered from COVID-19 were included in the dataset. Nearly every sample came with metadata listing a de-identified subject ID, COVID-19 status, age in years and sex. HLA class I and class II types, where available, came from metadata supplied by the sample provider rather than from assay-based typing. Samples came from the ongoing ImmuneRACE study (first 160 participants) plus 1,254 subjects from 6 global collaborators.

TCRbeta CDR3 regions were amplified from genomic DNA by means of the immunoSEQ Assay, a bias-controlled multiplex PCR. On the authors' methods: Within the assay, amplification of reference gene primers was used to estimate how many nucleated cells each sample contained. To quantify the absolute abundance of each unique TCRbeta CDR3 rearrangement, sequence reads were collapsed and filtered. For each sample, productive Simpson clonality was calculated as the square root of Simpson's diversity index across productive rearrangements. TCRdb provides this immuneACCESS table in a form limited to in-frame rearrangements. Some clones are lacking; in checked studies, under half of them reflect an unresolved V gene, and why the rest are absent is not known. The V and J calls and clone size were taken over from that table, and D and trimming were inferred from the DNA. The sample table records hundreds of thousands of clones; around 87% of these occur just once. Together, the top ten hold about 1.6% of the sample.

Overall study results and their limits: The quantity of clinical and demographic metadata differed by source and by participant and was supplied without curation.

Participants in the prospective study were enrolled through a virtual design, were aged 18 to 89 years, and lived in roughly 25 United States geographic areas. Cohort assignment in the prospective study relied on participant-reported clinical history from a screening survey and a study questionnaire. ImmuneRACE Cohort 3 recovered participants were defined by two consecutive negative NP/OP PCR tests, healthcare professional clearance, or symptom resolution. In the prospective study, mobile phlebotomists collected whole blood, serum and a nasopharyngeal or oropharyngeal swab from each participant. Participants in the prospective study had the option to provide additional blood draws and questionnaires over an approximately 2-month period. Before DNA extraction, blood samples from the prospective study were shipped at room temperature or frozen. Taken from cysteine to phenylalanine, the CDR3 has 13 residues. Solely the CDR3 DNA is kept, with 39 bases framed from the first base. Unmatched junction bases come to 6, with V trimmed by 8 bases and J by 3 bases.

The sample consisted of PBMCs or T cells enriched from blood (not recorded which). The sequence is built from TRBV12-3 or TRBV12-4 and TRBJ2-5; TRBD1 fits 7 bases in the junction. The clonotype originates from a woman in her fifties or sixties who had recovered from COVID-19. The CDR3 protein sequence reads: CASRFGTEETQYF. The base sequence is TGTGCCAGCCGGTTTGGGACAGAAGAGACCCAGTACTTC.